The 14 T cell receptor beta chains below all came from one sample that was sequenced in a study of identifying expanded T cells in peripheral blood. Sequenced by immunoSEQ multiplex PCR; TCRdb stores in-frame clones only, minus some. The repertoire includes under 150,000 clones, more than 75% of them detected once, and roughly 3.3% sits in the top ten. Sequences were obtained from blood. The receptors shown here come from a person between 18 and 69 years old in good health.

The rearrangement joins TRBV27 to TRBJ2-7; 7 bases align to TRBD1. The CDR3 is made up of 14 amino acids. The germline V gene has CDR1 MNHEY and CDR2 SMNVEV (reference sequence). The J segment lost 3 bases and the V segment lost 5 bases, leaving 7 bases of the junction unmatched. CDR3 in DNA: TGTGCCAGCAGTCCCGGAACAGGGGACTACGAGCAGTACTTC. It yields the protein CASSPGTGDYEQYF.

J is TRBJ2-1 and V is TRBV18; 7 positions agree with TRBD1. The germline gives CDR1 KGHSH, CDR2 LQKENI. With 6 bases clipped from V and 7 bases from J, the junction kept 15 bases outside the gene matches. This CDR3 has 16 residues. CDR3 in amino acids: CASSPEDRVLWNEQFF. Here the CDR3 DNA reads TGTGCCAGCTCGCCGGAAGACAGGGTTTTGTGGAATGAGCAGTTCTTC.

The DNA for the CDR3 is TGTGCCAGCAGCAAAGGGGGACAGACGACTCCTGGGGCCAACGTCCTGACTTTC. Protein sequence: CASSKGGQTTPGANVLTF. The rearrangement joins TRBV21-1 to TRBJ2-6; the DNA was not compared with TRBD1, the D call given in the table. TRBV21-1 is flagged as a pseudogene. CDR3 length: 18 residues.

V and J are TRBV4-3 and TRBJ1-1; no clear D. Trimming removed 4 bases at V and 0 bases at J, with 6 bases between. The CDR3 is made up of 13 amino acids. The V gene's germline CDR1 is LGHNA and CDR2 YSLEER. The CDR3 DNA is TGCGCCAGCAGCCTGGATCTGAACACTGAAGCTTTCTTT. It encodes CASSLDLNTEAFF.

This chain links TRBV5-1 with TRBJ2-5, with D possibly being TRBD1 or TRBD2 (6 bases each). This CDR3 comprises 14 residues. Germline lookup yields CDR1 SGHRS and CDR2 YFSETQ. Trimming stripped 7 bases from V and 4 bases from J, with 17 bases between. The CDR3 DNA reads TGCGCCAGCGCGCCACAGGGAGGAGGAGAGACCCAGTACTTC. Protein: CASAPQGGGETQYF.

This chain's CDR3 is CASTAQGRGGQPQHF. The CDR3 bases are TGTGCCAGCACCGCCCAAGGCAGGGGAGGACAGCCCCAGCATTTT. The chain combines TRBV5-8 with TRBJ1-5, with D tentatively TRBD1 (6 bases). Between the trimmed V and J ends, which lost 6 bases and 7 bases, there was a span of 20 bases. The CDR3 is made up of 15 amino acids. The germline V gene encodes CDR1 SGHTS and CDR2 YDEGEE.

The chain joins TRBV7-2 to TRBJ1-2; 7 nucleotides agree with TRBD1. Trimming at V came to 5 bases and at J to 4 bases, leaving 7 bases not matched to a gene. The CDR3 covers 14 residues. Germline V gene data show CDR1 as SGHTA and CDR2 as FQGNSA. This CDR3 is CASSPRDRFYGYTF. In nucleotides, the CDR3 is TGTGCCAGCAGCCCCAGGGACAGATTCTATGGCTACACCTTC.

The rearrangement links TRBV6-5 to TRBJ1-6; D remains ambiguous. Trimming removed 1 base from V and 10 bases from J, with 8 bases in between. The CDR3 has 13 residues. Germline V lookup: CDR1 MNHEY, CDR2 SVGAGI. CDR3 bases: TGTGCCAGCAGTTACTTTTATACCTCACCCCTCCACTTT. Its translation is CASSYFYTSPLHF.

The chain is built from TRBV5-1 and TRBJ1-1; weak D call: TRBD1 (5 bases). This CDR3 spans 14 amino acids. V lost 2 bases and J lost 4, with 12 bases in between. CDR1 SGHRS and CDR2 YFSETQ come from the germline V gene. The CDR3 loop reads CASSFPGTGTEAFF. CDR3 coding DNA: TGCGCCAGCAGCTTCCCAGGGACGGGCACTGAAGCTTTCTTT.

The chain joins TRBV7-2 to TRBJ2-7, with TRBD1 as a possible D gene (6 bases). The CDR3 is 15 residues long. V lost 5 bases to trimming and J lost 6 bases, with 20 bases between them. CDR1 and CDR2 (germline): SGHTA, FQGNSA. The DNA for the CDR3 is TGTGCCAGCAGCCCCCCCGGGCAGGGGACGTCCGAGCAGTACTTC. This gives the protein CASSPPGQGTSEQYF. The whole variable domain, filled in from reference TRBV7-2 and TRBJ2-7, reads GAGVSQSPSNKVTEKGKDVELRCDPISGHTALYWYRQSLGQGLEFLIYFQGNSAPDKSGLPSDRFSAERTGGSVSTLTIQRTQQEDSAVYLCASSPPGQGTSEQYFGPGTRLTVT.

The V gene is TRBV2, the J gene TRBJ1-2; possibly TRBD1 for D (5 bases). The V end was cut by 6 bases, the J end by 3 bases, with 11 bases between. The CDR3 contains 13 residues. Looked up from germline, CDR1 is SNHLY and CDR2 is FYNNEI. This CDR3 is CASRDRRHYGYTF. The CDR3 region has the DNA TGTGCCAGCAGAGACAGAAGACACTATGGCTACACCTTC.

The chain couples TRBV19 to TRBJ2-3; 8 positions match TRBD1. V was clipped by 9 bases and J by 2 bases; unmatched bases: 19. CDR3 length: 18 amino acids. Per germline, CDR1 LNHDA and CDR2 SQIVND (reference sequence). The CDR3 loop is CASRADGQGAANTDTQYF. CDR3 DNA: TGTGCCAGCCGGGCCGACGGTCAGGGGGCGGCAAACACAGATACGCAGTATTTT.

The CDR3 here is CASSTGQTRKLVSEQYF. The CDR3 DNA is TGTGCCAGTAGTACTGGCCAAACGCGGAAGTTAGTGAGCGAGCAGTACTTC. The genes are TRBV19 and TRBJ2-7; D unclear. V was cut by 4 bases and J by 6 bases, with 25 bases left in between. The CDR3 is 17 residues long. Germline V gene sequence: CDR1 LNHDA, CDR2 SQIVND (reference sequence).

In DNA, the CDR3 is TGTGCCTCGGGAGGGTGGGATTCACCCCTCCACTTT. Translating gives CASGGWDSPLHF. The chain recombines TRBV6-1 with TRBJ1-6; D remains ambiguous. Per germline, CDR1 MNHNS and CDR2 SASEGT. CDR3 length: 12 amino acids. With 11 bases removed from V and 8 bases from J, the gap between germline ends came to 13 bases.